This passage covers 25 T cell receptor beta chains from one sample sequenced in a study of blood T cell repertoires in COVID-19. Repertoires were generated with immunoSEQ multiplex PCR, while TCRdb's copy carries only in-frame clones and drops some. The sample includes approximately 300,000 clones, approximately 90% of them seen just once. Source material: peripheral blood. The receptor set was obtained from a woman aged 45-60 years who had recovered from COVID-19.

In the case of this clone: The junction and the germline gene differ at one end; a read error may be behind it. The V call is TRBV6-5, the J call TRBJ1-1; D is unresolved. CDR3 length equals 13 residues. CDR1 and CDR2 (germline): MNHEY, SVGAGI. This CDR3 is CASSYSGATEALF. The CDR3, as DNA: TGTGCCAGCAGTTATTCAGGTGCCACTGAAGCCCTCTTT.

Concerning this clone itself: Its ends do not fully match the called genes, so a read error is possible. The chain employs TRBV7-7 and TRBJ2-2; 9 bases line up with TRBD1. In germline, CDR1 is SSHAT, CDR2 FNYEAQ (reference sequence). CDR3 length: 15 residues. This chain's CDR3 is CASSPSGQGAGELFF. The CDR3 nucleotides read TGTGCTAGCAGCCCCTCGGGACAGGGCGCCGGGGAGCTGTTTTTT.

This chain connects TRBV3-1 (or the pseudogene TRBV3-2) to TRBJ2-5; 8 nucleotides agree with TRBD2. Germline assignment: CDR1 LGHDT and CDR2 YNNKEL (reference sequence). The V segment lost 0 bases and the J segment 0 bases; nucleotides outside the gene matches: 0. The CDR3 covers 15 residues. DNA of the CDR3: TGTGCCAGCAGCCAAGAACTAGCGGACCAAGAGACCCAGTACTTC. Encoded protein: CASSQELADQETQYF.

This clone was seen a single time. V is TRBV19 and J is TRBJ2-2, with TRBD1 identical over 8 bases. V was clipped by 7 bases and J by 6 bases; unmatched bases: 13. The CDR3 spans 16 residues. The germline gives CDR1 LNHDA, CDR2 SQIVND (reference sequence). The CDR3 here is CASKIQAGGIAGELFF. The CDR3 coding sequence is TGTGCCAGTAAGATCCAGGCAGGGGGCATCGCCGGGGAGCTGTTTTTT. Full variable domain (outside the CDR3, taken from reference TRBV19 and TRBJ2-2): DGGITQSPKYLFRKEGQNVTLSCEQNLNHDAMYWYRQDPGQGLRLIYYSQIVNDFQKGDIAEGYSVSREKKESFPLTVTSAQKNPTAFYLCASKIQAGGIAGELFFGEGSRLTVL.

V usage is TRBV27 and J usage is TRBJ2-1, with 9 bases lining up with TRBD2. The germline V gene encodes CDR1 MNHEY and CDR2 SMNVEV (reference sequence). This CDR3 spans 14 amino acids. Trimming at V came to 5 bases and at J to 7 bases, leaving 6 bases not matched to a gene. The CDR3 DNA reads TGTGCCAGCAGTCCCTCTAGCGGGAATAATGAGCAGTTCTTC. Its protein is CASSPSSGNNEQFF.

V is TRBV29-1 and J is TRBJ1-2, with a weak D call TRBD1 (5 bases). V was shortened by 0 bases and J by 4 bases, with 12 bases between the two germline ends. This CDR3 is 14 amino acids long. CDR1 and CDR2 (germline): SQVTM, ANQGSEA. The chain's CDR3 is CSVEEVYGAYGYTF. In DNA, the CDR3 is TGCAGCGTTGAAGAAGTATATGGGGCCTATGGCTACACCTTC.

In this sample, this clone turned up once. The CDR3 sequence: CASSLNRDKNTEAFF. In DNA form, the CDR3 reads TGTGCCAGCAGCTTAAACAGGGATAAGAACACTGAAGCTTTCTTT. The V gene is TRBV7-8, the J gene TRBJ1-1, with TRBD1 as a possible D gene (6 bases). The CDR3 has 15 amino acids. With 2 bases removed from V and 1 base from J, the gap between germline ends came to 11 bases. Germline V gives CDR1 SGHVS, CDR2 FQNEAQ.

The chain recombines TRBV4-3 with TRBJ1-5; D ambiguous. Germline assignment: CDR1 LGHNA and CDR2 YSLEER. Between the trimmed V and J ends, which lost 0 bases and 4 bases, there was a span of 10 bases. The CDR3 extends over 15 amino acids. The CDR3 region has the DNA TGCGCCAGCAGCCAAGATCAGACGGGGAATCAGCCCCAGCATTTT. Translated, it gives CASSQDQTGNQPQHF.

This chain connects TRBV28 to TRBJ1-1; D call uncertain. V was clipped by 2 bases and J by 2 bases, with 9 bases between them. The CDR3 contains 14 residues. Per the germline V gene, CDR1 is MDHEN and CDR2 is SYDVKM. This CDR3 is CASSLTAGNTEAFF. The CDR3 bases are TGTGCCAGCAGTTTAACAGCAGGAAACACTGAAGCTTTCTTT.

The chain links TRBV5-1 to TRBJ2-1, with 12 positions matching TRBD2. The germline V gene has CDR1 SGHRS and CDR2 YFSETQ. Trimming removed 1 base from V and 7 bases from J; junction bases left unmatched: 6. The CDR3 is 16 amino acids. The CDR3 loop reads CASSLLAGGQGNEQFF. The CDR3 coding sequence is TGCGCCAGCAGCTTGCTAGCGGGAGGGCAGGGGAATGAGCAGTTCTTC.

The chain is built from TRBV9 and TRBJ2-5, with TRBD2 matching over 7 bases. The junction had 6 bases not matched to a gene; V was cut back by 4 bases and J by 0 bases. This CDR3 spans 15 amino acids. CDR1 SGDLS and CDR2 YYNGEE come from the germline V gene. The DNA of the CDR3 is TGTGCCAGCAGCTTACGGGGGGTTCACCAAGAGACCCAGTACTTC. Translated: CASSLRGVHQETQYF.

The chain couples TRBV20-1 to TRBJ2-1; TRBD1 agrees at 11 bases. Germline V gives CDR1 DFQATT, CDR2 SNEGSKA (reference sequence). V trimming: 3 bases; J trimming: 4 bases; junction bases outside the gene matches: 14. The CDR3 sequence is 18 residues long. The CDR3 DNA reads as TGCAGTGCTAGTCGTCCGGACAGGGGGCCCCCTACGTACAATGAGCAGTTCTTC. As protein: CSASRPDRGPPTYNEQFF.

This clone occurred once. The rearrangement links TRBV7-9 to TRBJ1-2; a weak D match, TRBD1 (6 bases). Deletions cut 5 bases from V and 5 bases from J, with 18 bases between. CDR3 size: 15 residues. Looked up from germline, CDR1 is SEHNR and CDR2 is FQNEAQ (reference sequence). CDR3 in DNA: TGTGCCAGCAGCCCCCCGCGGGGGGCGACTTATGGCTACACCTTC. Protein sequence: CASSPPRGATYGYTF.

The V and J genes are TRBV5-4 and TRBJ1-1; no clear D gene. Germline assignment: CDR1 SGHNT and CDR2 YYREEE (reference sequence). The CDR3 has 14 residues. Between the trimmed V and J ends, which lost 0 bases and 6 bases, there was a span of 12 bases. CDR3 loop: CASSLGGGRAEAFF. CDR3 DNA sequence: TGTGCCAGCAGCTTGGGCGGTGGGAGGGCTGAAGCTTTCTTT.

The J gene is TRBJ1-1, the V gene TRBV6-2 or TRBV6-3; 11 bases are shared with TRBD1. This CDR3 comprises 18 residues. The ends lost 6 bases at V and 1 base at J; junction bases unmatched: 13. Germline V gene sequence: CDR1 MNHEY, CDR2 SVGEGT. The CDR3 reads CASSPRVFGQGANTEAFF. The DNA for the CDR3 is TGTGCCAGCAGCCCCCGAGTCTTCGGACAGGGGGCGAACACTGAAGCTTTCTTT.

This chain uses TRBV10-1 with TRBJ1-3; D call uncertain. Germline V gene sequence: CDR1 WNHNN, CDR2 SYGVQD (reference sequence). CDR3 length equals 15 residues. The V end was cut by 4 bases, the J end by 0 bases, with 10 bases between. The CDR3, as DNA: TGCGCCAGCAGTGCTATTCCTTACTCTGGAAACACCATATATTTT. Residues: CASSAIPYSGNTIYF.

The J gene is TRBJ2-1, the V gene TRBV2; TRBD2 aligns across 9 bases. The CDR3 length is 15 residues. The V gene's germline CDR1 is SNHLY and CDR2 FYNNEI. J was trimmed by 10 bases and V by 1 base; bases with no gene match: 8. For the CDR3, the DNA is TGTGCCAGCAGTGAAGGGAAGCGGGGGGATAGGGAGCAGTTCTTC. Amino acid sequence: CASSEGKRGDREQFF.

V gene TRBV27 combines with J gene TRBJ1-1, with D possibly matching TRBD1 (5 bases). There are 13 residues in the CDR3. Germline CDR1 and CDR2: MNHEY and SMNVEV (reference sequence). V was cut by 3 bases and J by 7 bases, with 12 bases left in between. CDR3 sequence: CASSFRQGGEAFF. CDR3 DNA sequence: TGTGCCAGCAGTTTCAGGCAGGGTGGTGAAGCTTTCTTT.

V and J are TRBV28 and TRBJ1-1; 8 bases are shared with TRBD1. The germline V gene has CDR1 MDHEN and CDR2 SYDVKM. CDR3 length equals 13 residues. V shed 5 bases and J 6 bases; nucleotides not matched to a gene: 5. This chain's CDR3 is CASSQGAEAEAFF. Here the CDR3 DNA reads TGTGCCAGCAGTCAGGGGGCAGAGGCTGAAGCTTTCTTT.

This chain connects TRBV27 to TRBJ1-1, with 7 bases fitting TRBD1. The V and J ends lost 5 bases and 10 bases, in that order; junction bases with no gene match: 4. CDR1 and CDR2 from the germline V gene are MNHEY and SMNVEV (reference sequence). CDR3 length: 11 residues. CDR3 amino acids: CASSRGLVAFF. As DNA, the CDR3 is TGTGCCAGCAGTAGGGGGCTAGTAGCTTTCTTT.

The chain links TRBV5-1 to TRBJ1-1, with D tentatively TRBD1 (5 bases). There are 15 residues in the CDR3. The V end was cut by 4 bases, the J end by 1 base, with 14 bases between. Germline CDR1 is SGHRS and CDR2 is YFSETQ. In DNA, the CDR3 is TGCGCCAGCAGCCCACCCCCAGGGAAGAACACTGAAGCTTTCTTT. Its protein is CASSPPPGKNTEAFF.

This chain connects TRBV6-2 or TRBV6-3 to TRBJ1-2, with a tentative D call TRBD1 (6 bases). CDR3 length: 15 amino acids. Germline CDR1 MNHEY, CDR2 SVGEGT. Trimming removed 7 bases at V and 3 bases at J, with 18 bases between. The CDR3 region has the DNA TGTGCCAGCAACCCCGGGGGGCTTCCCTACTATGGCTACACCTTC. Translation gives CASNPGGLPYYGYTF.

This rearrangement joins TRBV4-1 to TRBJ2-3, with D possibly being TRBD1 (6 bases). There are 14 residues in the CDR3. Germline lookup yields CDR1 MGHRA and CDR2 YSYEKL. V lost 4 bases and J lost 0, with 8 bases in between. In DNA form, the CDR3 reads TGCGCCAGCAGCCTACAGGGCAGCACAGATACGCAGTATTTT. Residues: CASSLQGSTDTQYF.

The chain recombines TRBV18 with TRBJ1-3; the D is unclear. V shed 6 bases and J shed 0 bases, with 9 bases lying between them. The CDR3 length is 14 residues. Germline values: CDR1 KGHSH, CDR2 LQKENI. In DNA form, the CDR3 reads TGTGCCAGCTCGTCTAGTCGCTCTGGAAACACCATATATTTT. This translates into CASSSSRSGNTIYF.

V and J are TRBV7-2 and TRBJ2-7; the match to TRBD2 covers 11 bases. Trimming cost V 1 base and J 3 bases; bases outside gene matches: 8. The germline V gene encodes CDR1 SGHTA and CDR2 FQGNSA. The length of the CDR3 is 17 residues. CDR3 DNA: TGTGCCAGCAGCTTAGTAGCGGGGGGGCGAGGTTTCTACGAGCAGTACTTC. It encodes CASSLVAGGRGFYEQYF.